This T cell receptor (beta chain) was observed in a study of T-cell reconstitution after alpha-beta-depleted transplantation in children. Whole-study findings and limits: In patients about two months after transplant, alpha-beta T cells reportedly arose from several hundred expanded graft clones. Counts and diversity of T cells one year after transplant came mostly from newly produced T cells.

TCRbeta library construction was performed incorporating unique molecular identifiers. TCRdb ran MiXCR on the PCR reads and lists one entry per CDR3 protein. The sample holds hundreds of thousands of distinct CDR3 sequences, nearly 8% seen once. This clonotype came up a few times. What it binds is unknown. V trimming: 0 bases; J trimming: 6 bases; junction bases outside the gene matches: 8. The CDR3 is 16 amino acids. Per germline, CDR1 MGHRA and CDR2 YSYEKL. This chain uses TRBV4-1 with TRBJ1-5, with TRBD1 matching over 7 bases. The sequenced sample was peripheral blood, obtained 360 days after TCRalphabeta/CD19-depleted stem cell transplant. This TCR derives from a female patient aged 2-10 years who had a stem cell transplant for Fanconi anemia, so the T cells may come from the graft donor. The DNA of the CDR3 is TGCGCCAGCAGCCAAGAACCGCCAGGGGGAGGTCAGCCCCAGCATTTT. Translating gives CASSQEPPGGGQPQHF.